This T cell receptor beta chain was sequenced for a study of OX40 agonist ivuxolimab in advanced cancers. Germline V gene sequence: CDR1 LNHDA, CDR2 SQIVND (reference sequence). V was clipped by 1 base and J by 3 bases; unmatched bases: 2. This CDR3 has 15 residues. Libraries were prepared by immunoSEQ multiplex PCR; TCRdb keeps only in-frame clonotypes and omits some of them. The data hold some 60,000 clones, with almost 95% observed a single time. V gene TRBV19 combines with J gene TRBJ2-1; 8 bases are shared with TRBD2. This specimen consisted of CD4+ or CD8+ T cells sorted from blood, obtained in a trial of the OX40 agonist ivuxolimab. This sequence originates from an adult with an advanced solid tumor such as melanoma, head and neck, liver or kidney cancer. CDR3 in DNA: TGTGCCAGTAGTATAGCAGGGACTAGCTACAATGAGCAGTTCTTC. The encoded protein is CASSIAGTSYNEQFF. Full variable domain (outside the CDR3, taken from reference TRBV19 and TRBJ2-1): DGGITQSPKYLFRKEGQNVTLSCEQNLNHDAMYWYRQDPGQGLRLIYYSQIVNDFQKGDIAEGYSVSREKKESFPLTVTSAQKNPTAFYLCASSIAGTSYNEQFFGPGTRLTVL.